This TCR beta chain was captured in a study of technical replicates of blood from a handful of donors. CDR3 length: 14 amino acids. V was shortened by 1 base and J by 3 bases, with 10 bases between the two germline ends. Germline CDR1 is SGHAT and CDR2 is FQNNGV. The protocol was immunoSEQ multiplex PCR, while the TCRdb copy is restricted to in-frame clones and leaves out a portion. The sample contains around 76,000 clones, around nine tenths of which appear only once. Material: T cells isolated from PBMCs. This sequence was found in a human donor in good health. The chain is built from TRBV11-2 and TRBJ2-7; D possibly corresponds to TRBD2 (6 bases). In DNA form, the CDR3 reads TGTGCCAGCAGCTTAGGGCAGGAGGGCTACGAGCAGTACTTC. It encodes CASSLGQEGYEQYF.